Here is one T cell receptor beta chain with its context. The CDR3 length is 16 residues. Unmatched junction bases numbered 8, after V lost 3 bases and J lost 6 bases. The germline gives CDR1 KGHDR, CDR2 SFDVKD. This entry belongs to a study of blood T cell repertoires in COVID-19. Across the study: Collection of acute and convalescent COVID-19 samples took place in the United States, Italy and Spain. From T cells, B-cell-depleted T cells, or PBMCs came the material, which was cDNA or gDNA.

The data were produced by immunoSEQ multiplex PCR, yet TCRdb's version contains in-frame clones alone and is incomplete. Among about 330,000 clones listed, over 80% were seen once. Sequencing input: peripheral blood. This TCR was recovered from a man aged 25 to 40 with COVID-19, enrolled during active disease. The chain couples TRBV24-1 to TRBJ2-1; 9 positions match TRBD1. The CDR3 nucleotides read TGTGCCACCAGTGATCCCGGGGACAGGGAGGGCAATGAGCAGTTCTTC. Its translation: CATSDPGDREGNEQFF.